This T cell receptor beta chain is from a study of T cells in localized non-small cell lung cancer. Only in-frame clones appear in the TCRdb table, and some are missing; sequencing was by immunoSEQ multiplex PCR. This sample has roughly 40,000 clones, with around nine tenths found just once. This CDR3 contains 14 residues. Trimming shortened V by 5 bases and J by 0 bases, and 9 bases separated the two germline ends. Germline-derived CDR1 and CDR2 are SGHDT and YYEEEE. Whole-study results and caveats: A median of approximately 60 of the top 100 tumor clones appeared in adjacent lung, which was paired and uninvolved. Maximal T cell clonality occurred in uninvolved adjacent lung, with tumor ranking below it. Greater T cell density in blood accompanied longer overall survival.

As concerns this clone: Its specificity is unknown.

The clonotype was recovered from a man aged 18 to 49 with stage I lung adenocarcinoma. The chain joins TRBV5-6 to TRBJ1-3, with D unclear. Sequencing used peripheral blood, obtained before any cancer treatment. CDR3 protein: CASRGGGSGNTIYF. The CDR3 bases are TGTGCCAGCAGAGGTGGCGGCTCTGGAAACACCATATATTTT.